The 6 T cell receptor beta chains below were found in one sample sequenced in a study of blood T cell repertoires in COVID-19 (dated by TCRdb to about 2020). The protocol used for the library was the immunoSEQ multiplex PCR assay. In TCRdb, the immuneACCESS table is reduced to in-frame sequences with V and J assigned. These tables do not hold every clone; where another copy was compared, an unresolved V gene accounts for under half, and the others remain unexplained. The sample records 90,000 to 120,000 clones, approximately 80% of which are singletons. The ten biggest clones cover approximately 4.5% of the sample. Sample: peripheral blood. The receptor source for this set is a man between 70 and 80 years old with acute or convalescent COVID-19.

This clone was seen only a few times. The J gene is TRBJ1-5, the V gene TRBV2; possibly TRBD1 for D (5 bases). Looked up from germline, CDR1 is SNHLY and CDR2 is FYNNEI. Trimming stripped 2 bases from V and 1 base from J, with 9 bases between. The CDR3 sequence is 15 residues long. The CDR3, as DNA: TGTGCCAGCAGTGAACTCCAGGGCAGCAATCAGCCCCAGCATTTT. Encoded protein: CASSELQGSNQPQHF.

J is TRBJ2-7 and V is TRBV9; possibly TRBD2 for D (6 bases). Trimming took 4 bases from V and 4 from J, leaving 15 bases between them. This CDR3 spans 14 amino acids. Germline V CDR1 and CDR2: SGDLS, YYNGEE. CDR3 DNA: TGTGCCAGCAGCTCGGTCGGGGCGGGGTACGAGCAGTACTTC. Translation gives CASSSVGAGYEQYF.

The chain links TRBV29-1 to TRBJ1-2; D might be TRBD1 (5 bases). There are 13 residues in the CDR3. Germline V CDR1 and CDR2: SQVTM, ANQGSEA. The germline V and J ends were trimmed by 1 base and 6 bases, with 12 bases remaining between them. CDR3: CSVEGDLRDGYTF. CDR3 bases: TGCAGCGTTGAAGGGGACTTGAGGGATGGCTACACCTTC.

J is TRBJ2-5 and V is TRBV19; D is perhaps TRBD1 (5 bases). V lost 7 bases and J lost 0, with 15 bases in between. The length of the CDR3 is 15 residues. Germline V gene lookup returns CDR1 LNHDA and CDR2 SQIVND (reference sequence). As DNA, the CDR3 is TGTGCCAGTAATCATGGACACCAGTACCAAGAGACCCAGTACTTC. Amino acid sequence: CASNHGHQYQETQYF.

This sequence joins TRBV27 and TRBJ2-1; a weak D match, TRBD2 (5 bases). The CDR3 extends over 16 amino acids. Trimming stripped 5 bases from V and 0 bases from J, with 14 bases between. Germline V gene lookup returns CDR1 MNHEY and CDR2 SMNVEV (reference sequence). The CDR3 sequence is CASSVERSSSYNEQFF. The CDR3 DNA sequence: TGTGCCAGCAGTGTGGAGCGGTCGTCCTCCTACAATGAGCAGTTCTTC.

The chain combines TRBV10-3 with TRBJ2-5; 7 positions match TRBD1. The CDR3 sequence is 13 residues long. Germline CDR1 is ENHRY and CDR2 is SYGVKD. Unmatched junction bases numbered 4, after V lost 6 bases and J lost 3 bases. CDR3 region: CAISWTGEETQYF. The CDR3 DNA reads as TGTGCCATCAGCTGGACAGGAGAAGAGACCCAGTACTTC.